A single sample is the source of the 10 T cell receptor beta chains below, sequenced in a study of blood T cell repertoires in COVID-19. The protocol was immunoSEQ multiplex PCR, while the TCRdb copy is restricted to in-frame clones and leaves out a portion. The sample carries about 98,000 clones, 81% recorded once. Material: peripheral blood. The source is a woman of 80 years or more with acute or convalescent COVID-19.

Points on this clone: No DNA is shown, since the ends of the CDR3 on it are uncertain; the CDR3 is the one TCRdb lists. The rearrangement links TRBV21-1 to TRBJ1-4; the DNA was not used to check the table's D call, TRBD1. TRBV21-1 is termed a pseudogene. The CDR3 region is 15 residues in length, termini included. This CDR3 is CASSKGQGEMKNCFF.

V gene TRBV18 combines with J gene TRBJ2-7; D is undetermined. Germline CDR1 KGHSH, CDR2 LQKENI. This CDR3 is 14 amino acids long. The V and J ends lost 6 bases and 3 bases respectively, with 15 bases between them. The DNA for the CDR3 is TGTGCCAGCTCCCTCAATGGGCAGAGCTACGAGCAGTACGTC. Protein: CASSLNGQSYEQYV.

CDR3 residues: CAWSAEGLAGFRTQYF. The CDR3, as DNA: TGTGCCTGGAGTGCTGAGGGACTAGCGGGGTTCAGGACGCAGTATTTT. The chain carries TRBV30 and TRBJ2-3; TRBD2 aligns across 13 bases. The germline V gene encodes CDR1 GTSNPN and CDR2 SVGIG (reference sequence). The ends lost 1 base at V and 9 bases at J; junction bases unmatched: 10. This CDR3 spans 16 amino acids. Full variable domain (missing parts from reference TRBV30 and TRBJ2-3): SQTIHQWPATLVQPVGSPLSLECTVEGTSNPNLYWYRQAAGRGLQLLFYSVGIGQISSEVPQNLSASRPQDRQFILSSKKLLLSDSGFYLCAWSAEGLAGFRTQYFGPGTRLTVL.

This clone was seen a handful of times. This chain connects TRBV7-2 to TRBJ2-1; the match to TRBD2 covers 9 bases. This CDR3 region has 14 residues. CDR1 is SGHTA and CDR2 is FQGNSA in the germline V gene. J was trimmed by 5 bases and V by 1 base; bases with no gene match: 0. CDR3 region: CASSLGGGDNEQFF. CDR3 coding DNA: TGTGCCAGCAGCTTAGGCGGGGGGGACAATGAGCAGTTCTTC.

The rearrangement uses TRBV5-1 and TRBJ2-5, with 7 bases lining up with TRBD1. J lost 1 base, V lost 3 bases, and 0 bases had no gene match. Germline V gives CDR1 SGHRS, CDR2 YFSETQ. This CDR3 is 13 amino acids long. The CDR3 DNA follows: TGCGCCAGCAGCTGGGACAGCCAAGAGACCCAGTACTTC. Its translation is CASSWDSQETQYF.

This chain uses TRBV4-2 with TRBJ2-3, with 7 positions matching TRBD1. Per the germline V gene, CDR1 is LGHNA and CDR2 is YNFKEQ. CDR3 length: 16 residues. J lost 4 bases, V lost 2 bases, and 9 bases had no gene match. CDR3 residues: CASSQTGTQGADTQYF. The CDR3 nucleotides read TGTGCCAGCAGCCAAACCGGGACCCAGGGGGCAGATACGCAGTATTTT.

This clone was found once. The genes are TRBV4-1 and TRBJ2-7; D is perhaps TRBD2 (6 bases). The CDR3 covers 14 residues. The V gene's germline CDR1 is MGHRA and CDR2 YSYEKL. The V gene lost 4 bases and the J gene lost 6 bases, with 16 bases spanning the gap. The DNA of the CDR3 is TGCGCCAGCAGCCCCCCTGATGTCGGGGGCGAGCAGTACTTC. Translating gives CASSPPDVGGEQYF.

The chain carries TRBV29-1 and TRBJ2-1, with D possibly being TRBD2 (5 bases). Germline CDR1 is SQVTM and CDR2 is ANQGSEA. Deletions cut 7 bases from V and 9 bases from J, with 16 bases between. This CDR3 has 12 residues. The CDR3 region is CSAVKNEGEQFF. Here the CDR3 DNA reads TGCAGCGCCGTGAAAAATGAGGGTGAGCAGTTCTTC.

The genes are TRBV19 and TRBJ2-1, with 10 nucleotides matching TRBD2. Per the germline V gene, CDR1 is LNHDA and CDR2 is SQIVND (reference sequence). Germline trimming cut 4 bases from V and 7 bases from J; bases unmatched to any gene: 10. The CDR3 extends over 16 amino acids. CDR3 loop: CASSTRAGGTINEQFF. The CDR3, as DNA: TGTGCCAGTAGTACGCGAGCGGGGGGGACGATTAATGAGCAGTTCTTC. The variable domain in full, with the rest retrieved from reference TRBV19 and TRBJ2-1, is DGGITQSPKYLFRKEGQNVTLSCEQNLNHDAMYWYRQDPGQGLRLIYYSQIVNDFQKGDIAEGYSVSREKKESFPLTVTSAQKNPTAFYLCASSTRAGGTINEQFFGPGTRLTVL.

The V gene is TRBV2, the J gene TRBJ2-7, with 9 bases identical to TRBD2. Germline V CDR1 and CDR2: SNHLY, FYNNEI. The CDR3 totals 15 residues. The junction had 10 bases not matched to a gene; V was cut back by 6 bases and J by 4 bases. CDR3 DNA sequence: TGTGCCAGCAGGGATAGCGGGGGAAAAGGGTACGAGCAGTACGTC. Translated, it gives CASRDSGGKGYEQYV.